This passage covers 4 T cell receptor beta chains from one sample sequenced in a study of blood T cell repertoires in COVID-19. Clones were sequenced by immunoSEQ multiplex PCR, and TCRdb holds only the in-frame ones, with some missing. The sample consists of tens of thousands of clones, 75% to 95% of them appearing once. Sequenced material: peripheral blood. The receptors originated from a human donor with active COVID-19. The donor label of this sample is uncertain.

The J gene is TRBJ2-2, the V gene TRBV27; D might be TRBD2 (6 bases). Per germline, CDR1 MNHEY and CDR2 SMNVEV (reference sequence). V shed 3 bases and J shed 4 bases, with 15 bases lying between them. The CDR3 totals 16 residues. As DNA, the CDR3 is TGTGCCAGCAGTTTCCGACTAGGAGGTCGCACCGGGGAGCTGTTTTTT. It yields the protein CASSFRLGGRTGELFF.

The gene calls are TRBV5-1 and TRBJ2-7; 8 nucleotides align to TRBD1. The germline gives CDR1 SGHRS, CDR2 YFSETQ. CDR3 size: 15 residues. With 2 bases clipped from V and 5 bases from J, the junction kept 9 bases outside the gene matches. DNA for the CDR3: TGCGCCAGCAGCTTTGACAGGGGAGGAACCCACGAGCAGTACTTC. It encodes CASSFDRGGTHEQYF.

V is TRBV15 and J is TRBJ2-7, with 9 bases lining up with TRBD2. Looked up from germline, CDR1 is LNHNV and CDR2 is YYDKDF (reference sequence). This CDR3 has 18 residues. V dropped 0 bases and J dropped 0; count of bases not matched to a gene: 9. The CDR3 is CATSRDLGLAKISYEQYF. CDR3 bases: TGTGCCACCAGCAGAGATCTTGGACTAGCGAAGATCTCCTACGAGCAGTACTTC.

The CDR3 is CASSVGGWEQYF. The CDR3, as DNA: TGTGCCAGCAGTGTTGGAGGGTGGGAGCAGTACTTC. This chain joins TRBV2 and TRBJ2-7; TRBD2 is a possible D gene (6 bases). Germline assignment: CDR1 SNHLY and CDR2 FYNNEI. V was clipped by 4 bases and J by 7 bases, with 11 bases between them. There are 12 residues in the CDR3.